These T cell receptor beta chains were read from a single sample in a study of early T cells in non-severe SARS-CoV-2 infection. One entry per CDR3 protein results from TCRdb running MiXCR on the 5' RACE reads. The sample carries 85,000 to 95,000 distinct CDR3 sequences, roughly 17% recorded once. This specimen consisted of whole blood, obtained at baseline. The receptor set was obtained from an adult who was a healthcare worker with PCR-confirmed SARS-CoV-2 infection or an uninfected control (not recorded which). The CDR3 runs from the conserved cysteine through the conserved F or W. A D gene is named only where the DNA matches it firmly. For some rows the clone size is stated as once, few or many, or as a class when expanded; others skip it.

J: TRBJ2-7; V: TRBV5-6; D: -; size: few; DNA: TGTGCCAGCAGCCGCTCTTCCGATGAGTACTTC; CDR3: CASSRSSDEYF
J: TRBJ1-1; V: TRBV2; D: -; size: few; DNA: TGTGCCAGCACTGGGGGCGGGAACACTGAAGCTTTCTTT; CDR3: CASTGGGNTEAFF
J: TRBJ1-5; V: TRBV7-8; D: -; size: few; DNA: TGTGCCAGCAGCTTAAGGACTGGGACAAATAGCAATCAGCCCCAGCATTTT; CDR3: CASSLRTGTNSNQPQHF
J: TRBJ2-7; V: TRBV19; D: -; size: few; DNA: TGTGCCAGTAGTATCGGCGCCGCCTACGAGCAGTACTTC; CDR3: CASSIGAAYEQYF
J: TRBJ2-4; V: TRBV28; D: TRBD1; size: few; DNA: TGTGCCAGCAGCGTCGACAGGGGACGGTTCATTCAGTACTTC; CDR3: CASSVDRGRFIQYF
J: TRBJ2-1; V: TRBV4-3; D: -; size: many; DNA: TGCGCCAGCAGCCAAGATGCCAGCGAGGCCTACAATGAGCAGTTCTTC; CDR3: CASSQDASEAYNEQFF
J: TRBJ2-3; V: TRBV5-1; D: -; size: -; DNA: TGCGCCAGCAGCCTACAACAGGGACCTACCGCAGATACGCAGTATTTT; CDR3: CASSLQQGPTADTQYF
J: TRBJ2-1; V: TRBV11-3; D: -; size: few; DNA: TGTGCCAGCAGCTTACGCGGGGACAATGAGCAGTTCTTC; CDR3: CASSLRGDNEQFF
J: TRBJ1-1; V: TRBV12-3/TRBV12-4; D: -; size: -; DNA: TGTGCCAGCAGTTTAATGGGGGGCGCCGATGCTTTCTTT; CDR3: CASSLMGGADAFF
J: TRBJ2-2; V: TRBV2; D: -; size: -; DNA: TGTGCCAGCAGTCTTCACACCGGGGAGCTGTTTTTT; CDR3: CASSLHTGELFF
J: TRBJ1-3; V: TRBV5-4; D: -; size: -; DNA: TGTGCCAGCAGTGAAACCGCCCCGGGCTCTGGAAACACCATATATTTT; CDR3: CASSETAPGSGNTIYF
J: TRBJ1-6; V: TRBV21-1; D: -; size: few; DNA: TGTGCCAGCAGCAAAGAACCCCTCCACTTT; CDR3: CASSKEPLHF
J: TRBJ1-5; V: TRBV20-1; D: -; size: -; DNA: TGCAGTGCTAGACTTCAGACTCGGAGCAATCAGCCCCAGCATTTT; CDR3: CSARLQTRSNQPQHF
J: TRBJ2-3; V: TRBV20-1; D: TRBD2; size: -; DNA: TGCAGTGCAACAGGGACTAGCGGGACAGATACGCAGTATTTT; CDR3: CSATGTSGTDTQYF
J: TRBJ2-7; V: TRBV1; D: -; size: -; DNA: TGCACGGGACTAGCGGGAGGGATTTACGAGCAGTACTTC; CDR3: CTGLAGGIYEQYF
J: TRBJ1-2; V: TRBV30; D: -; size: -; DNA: TGTGCCTGGTCGGACACCTATGGCTACACCTTC; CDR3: CAWSDTYGYTF
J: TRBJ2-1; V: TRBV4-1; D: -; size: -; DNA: TGCGCCAGCCGAGGGACCAGGTCCTACAATGAGCAGTTCTTC; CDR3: CASRGTRSYNEQFF
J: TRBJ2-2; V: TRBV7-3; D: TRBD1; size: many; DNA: TGTGCCAGTGGCACAGGGGACAACACCGGGGAGCTGTTTTTT; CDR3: CASGTGDNTGELFF
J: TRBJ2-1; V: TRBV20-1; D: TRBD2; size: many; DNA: TGCAGTGCTAGCCCGGGACTAGCGGACAATGAGCAGTTCTTC; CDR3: CSASPGLADNEQFF
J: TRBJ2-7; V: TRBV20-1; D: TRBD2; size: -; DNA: TGCAGTGCTAGAGATGGGACTAGCGCCTACGAGCAGTACTTC; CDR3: CSARDGTSAYEQYF
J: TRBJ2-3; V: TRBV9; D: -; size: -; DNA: TGTGCCAGCAGCGTAGGGGGACTCCCGACAGATACGCAGTATTTT; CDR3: CASSVGGLPTDTQYF
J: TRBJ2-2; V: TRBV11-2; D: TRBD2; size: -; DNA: TGTGCCAGCAGCTTCAGCGGGAGGGCCGGCGGGGAGCTGTTTTTT; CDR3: CASSFSGRAGGELFF
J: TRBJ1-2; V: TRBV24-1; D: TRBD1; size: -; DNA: TGTGCCACCAGTGACCGGGACAGCTATGGCTACACCTTC; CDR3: CATSDRDSYGYTF
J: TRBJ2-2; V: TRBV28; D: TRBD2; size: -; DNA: TGTGCCAGCAGTTTATTCCGGACTAGCGTTATCGGGGAGCTGTTTTTT; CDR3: CASSLFRTSVIGELFF
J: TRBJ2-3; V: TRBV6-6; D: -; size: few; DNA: TGTGCCAGCGGGAGAGGGGAAGCAGATACGCAGTATTTT; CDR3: CASGRGEADTQYF
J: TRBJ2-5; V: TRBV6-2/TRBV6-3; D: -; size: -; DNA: TGTGCCAGCAGTCACCCCGTCGTAGAGACCCAGTACTTC; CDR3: CASSHPVVETQYF